The 20 T cell receptor beta chains in this list originate from one sample, sequenced in a study of blood T cells in healthy people across ages. Sample-barcoded 5' priming and a J-beta primer mix drove a second PCR of roughly 7 to 11 cycles. Each CDR3 protein gets one entry after TCRdb re-called the 5' RACE reads with MiXCR. This sample has around 800,000 distinct CDR3 sequences, with about 53% found just once. Sequencing used blood. The source of these receptors is an elderly man in good health.

This chain uses TRBV20-1 with TRBJ2-5, with TRBD1 matching over 10 bases. The DNA matches TRBJ2-7 better at its end, which makes the J call doubtful. The CDR3 spans 15 residues. Germline V gives CDR1 DFQATT, CDR2 SNEGSKA (reference sequence). In nucleotides, the CDR3 is TGCAGTGCTAGCACTGGGGGGACAGGGGCCTACGAGCAGTACTTC. Its translation is CSASTGGTGAYEQYF.

This clonotype occurred a few times. The chain employs TRBV3-1 and TRBJ2-3; 14 bases line up with TRBD2. The junction had 7 bases not matched to a gene; V was cut back by 4 bases and J by 4 bases. The CDR3 extends over 17 amino acids. CDR1 LGHDT and CDR2 YNNKEL come from the germline V gene (reference sequence). The CDR3 here is CASSRRLAGGFADTQYF. The CDR3 DNA follows: TGTGCCAGCAGCCGCCGACTAGCGGGAGGGTTCGCAGATACGCAGTATTTT.

V usage is TRBV12-3 or TRBV12-4 and J usage is TRBJ2-1; 10 bases map to TRBD2. V lost 6 bases, J lost 14 bases, and 13 bases stayed unmatched. The CDR3 runs to 14 residues. The CDR3, as DNA: TGTGCCAGCAGAGAGACAGCGGGAGGGGCGAAGGAGTTCTTC. It specifies CASRETAGGAKEFF.

J is TRBJ2-6 and V is TRBV28; 7 nucleotides agree with TRBD1. Trimming took 5 bases from V and 2 from J; bases not matched to a gene: 6. CDR1 and CDR2 from the germline V gene are MDHEN and SYDVKM. The CDR3 spans 16 residues. Here the CDR3 reads CASSRSQGAGANVLTF. In DNA, the CDR3 is TGTGCCAGCAGTCGAAGCCAGGGGGCTGGGGCCAACGTCCTGACTTTC.

The V and J genes are TRBV20-1 and TRBJ1-5, with no clear D. This CDR3 is 15 amino acids long. Germline V gene lookup returns CDR1 DFQATT and CDR2 SNEGSKA (reference sequence). The V gene lost 0 bases and the J gene lost 2 bases, with 11 bases spanning the gap. As DNA, the CDR3 is TGCAGTGCTAGAGACACACCGATTGGCAATCAGCCCCAGCATTTT. This gives the protein CSARDTPIGNQPQHF.

This clonotype was counted only a few times. An end of the junction does not agree with germline; a read error may underlie this. V gene TRBV7-2 combines with J gene TRBJ1-2; 9 nucleotides line up with TRBD1. The CDR3 loop spans 16 amino acids. The germline CDR1 and CDR2 sequences are SGHTA and FQGNSA. CDR3 residues: CASSLGQGGLGYGYTF. CDR3 coding DNA: TGTGCCAGCAGCTTAGGACAGGGGGGCCTGGGGTATGGTTACACCTTC.

The chain carries TRBV7-9 and TRBJ2-5; D is possibly TRBD1 (6 bases). The J call is uncertain, as TRBJ2-7 better fits the DNA end. The CDR3 consists of 16 residues. CDR1 is SEHNR and CDR2 is FQNEAQ in the germline V gene (reference sequence). The CDR3 region is CASSFAGTTSTYEQYF. The CDR3 bases are TGTGCCAGCAGCTTCGCCGGGACAACTTCTACCTACGAGCAGTACTTC.

This clonotype was counted between two and nine times. This chain connects TRBV24-1 to TRBJ2-5; a weak D match, TRBD1 (6 bases). CDR3 size: 14 residues. The ends were cut back, 7 bases at V and 11 bases at J, with 22 bases in the middle. Germline values: CDR1 KGHDR, CDR2 SFDVKD. The CDR3 nucleotides read TGTGCCACCAGCATGGGGACAAACTTAAATGAGCAGTACTTC. Translation: CATSMGTNLNEQYF.

J is TRBJ2-1 and V is TRBV28, with D maybe TRBD2 (6 bases). Germline V gives CDR1 MDHEN, CDR2 SYDVKM. The CDR3 consists of 12 residues. V lost 4 bases and J lost 5, with 6 bases in between. The CDR3 sequence is CASSSSDNEQFF. In DNA, the CDR3 is TGTGCCAGCAGTTCTAGCGACAATGAGCAGTTCTTC.

V usage is TRBV7-2 and J usage is TRBJ1-2; 8 bases align to TRBD1. Germline CDR1 is SGHTA and CDR2 is FQGNSA. J was trimmed by 6 bases and V by 5 bases; bases with no gene match: 14. CDR3 length: 16 amino acids. CDR3 sequence reads: CASSPLGQGAWHGYTF. The CDR3 DNA follows: TGTGCCAGCAGCCCTCTCGGGCAGGGGGCATGGCATGGCTACACCTTC. Combining the CDR3 with reference TRBV7-2 and TRBJ1-2 gives the whole variable domain GAGVSQSPSNKVTEKGKDVELRCDPISGHTALYWYRQSLGQGLEFLIYFQGNSAPDKSGLPSDRFSAERTGGSVSTLTIQRTQQEDSAVYLCASSPLGQGAWHGYTFGSGTRLTVV.

The CDR3 DNA follows: TGTGCCAGCGGGGCTAGCGGGAGCGAGTACGAGCAGTACTTC. It is translated as CASGASGSEYEQYF. The chain has TRBV28 and TRBJ2-5; 10 nucleotides line up with TRBD2. The J call may be incorrect, as the DNA end agrees better with TRBJ2-7. CDR1 and CDR2 (germline): MDHEN, SYDVKM. The CDR3 has 14 residues.

The CDR3 coding sequence is TGTGCCAGCAGCTCTCGACGGGGGGGAAGCTATGGCTACACCTTC. Its translation: CASSSRRGGSYGYTF. The chain combines TRBV3-1 with TRBJ1-2; D might be TRBD1 (5 bases). V was pared by 5 bases and J by 4 bases, with 17 bases between. This CDR3 is 15 amino acids long. The germline V gene has CDR1 LGHDT and CDR2 YNNKEL (reference sequence).

This clonotype turned up a few times. The gene calls are TRBV3-1 and TRBJ1-4; no firm D call. This CDR3 has 17 amino acids. Germline CDR1 LGHDT, CDR2 YNNKEL (reference sequence). Trimming left V 0 bases short and J 1 base short, with 12 bases between. The CDR3 region is CASSQDRPPGTNEKLFF. The CDR3 DNA reads as TGTGCCAGCAGCCAAGATCGACCCCCCGGAACTAATGAAAAACTGTTTTTT.

The chain combines TRBV5-1 with TRBJ1-2; D may be TRBD1 (5 bases). V lost 0 bases, J lost 5 bases, and 23 bases lay in between. CDR1 and CDR2 (germline): SGHRS, YFSETQ. CDR3 length: 18 residues. CDR3 sequence: CASSLVGGSRTQGYGYTF. The CDR3 DNA reads TGCGCCAGCAGCTTGGTGGGTGGATCGAGGACCCAGGGATATGGCTACACCTTC.

Turning to this clonotype: The junction differs from germline at one of its ends, possibly a read error. The chain carries TRBV20-1 and TRBJ2-1, with D uncertain. The CDR3 has 14 amino acids. Germline V gives CDR1 DFQATT, CDR2 SNEGSKA (reference sequence). In nucleotides, the CDR3 is TGTAGTTCCCCATTCCTGGCGGTTGGGGATGAGCAGTTCTTC. Its protein is CSSPFLAVGDEQFF.

This clonotype was seen a handful of times. The V gene is TRBV10-3, the J gene TRBJ2-1, with 9 bases lining up with TRBD2. The germline CDR1 and CDR2 sequences are ENHRY and SYGVKD. V shed 10 bases, J shed 2 bases, and the junction held 12 bases outside the gene matches. CDR3 length: 16 amino acids. The chain's CDR3 is CATGFIAGVPYNEQFF. The CDR3 nucleotides read TGTGCCACGGGTTTTATAGCGGGAGTGCCCTACAATGAGCAGTTCTTC.

The chain joins TRBV24-1 to TRBJ1-5; D ambiguous. V was pared by 5 bases and J by 0 bases, with 13 bases between. The CDR3 extends over 16 amino acids. Germline V gives CDR1 KGHDR, CDR2 SFDVKD. Here the CDR3 DNA reads TGTGCCACCAGTGCCACGACCGTGAATAGCAATCAGCCCCAGCATTTT. Translating gives CATSATTVNSNQPQHF.

The chain recombines TRBV25-1 with TRBJ2-7; perhaps TRBD2 as D (5 bases). The CDR3 has 14 amino acids. V lost 4 bases and J lost 6, with 16 bases in between. The germline V gene encodes CDR1 MGHDK and CDR2 SYGVNS. CDR3 bases: TGTGCCAGCAGTGGCCCTTTCTCGGGATCCGAGCAGTACTTC. Its translation: CASSGPFSGSEQYF.

The gene calls are TRBV10-3 and TRBJ2-4; D gene uncertain. The CDR3 is 12 amino acids. Per germline, CDR1 ENHRY and CDR2 SYGVKD. V was trimmed by 2 bases and J by 6 bases, leaving 5 bases between them. Here the CDR3 reads CAISELGNIQYF. As DNA, the CDR3 is TGTGCCATCAGTGAGCTGGGAAACATTCAGTACTTC.

This clonotype was seen a handful of times. The genes are TRBV18 and TRBJ2-7; D gene unclear. The DNA matches TRBJ2-5 better at its end, which makes the J call doubtful. Germline V lookup: CDR1 KGHSH, CDR2 LQKENI. The CDR3 is 14 residues long. The chain's CDR3 is CASSPLQLMETQYF. In DNA, the CDR3 is TGTGCCAGCTCACCCCTACAGCTTATGGAGACCCAGTACTTC.